Listed below are T cell receptor beta chains from one sample, sequenced in a study of blood T cell repertoires in COVID-19. Some clones are missing from TCRdb's copy, which holds only in-frame ones; the method was immunoSEQ multiplex PCR. This table holds some 250,000 clones, roughly 77% found once. The sequenced sample consisted of peripheral blood. These TCRs come from a woman older than 75 with acute or convalescent COVID-19. CDR3s include the opening cysteine and the closing phenylalanine or tryptophan. Fields, in order: J gene, D gene, V gene, clone size, CDR3 DNA, CDR3 protein. The D gene is left open where the match is weak. Size values are once, few and many counts, or a class for expanded clones, and some rows have none.

>TRBJ1-2|.|TRBV10-3|once
TGTGCCATCAGTGACCCCCTGGGGGGGGCAAGATCTAACTATGGCTACACCTTC
CAISDPLGGARSNYGYTF
>TRBJ1-2|.|TRBV6-2/TRBV6-3|.
TGTGCCAGCAGTTACGAAGCGGCGAGTGGCTACACCTTC
CASSYEAASGYTF
>TRBJ1-5|.|TRBV5-1|.
TGCGCCAGCAGCTCGGAGGGTGCGGGTCAGCCCCAGCATTTT
CASSSEGAGQPQHF
>TRBJ2-7|.|TRBV5-1|.
TGCGCCAGCAGCTTGGATGGTGAAGGGGTGGGGGAGCAGTACTTC
CASSLDGEGVGEQYF
>TRBJ2-2|.|TRBV12-3/TRBV12-4|few
TGTGCCAGCACCCGGGTCGGGGAGCTGTTTTTT
CASTRVGELFF
>TRBJ2-5|TRBD2|TRBV18|.
TGTGCCAGCTCACCACCGGGACTAGGGGGACCGACCCAGTACTTC
CASSPPGLGGPTQYF
>TRBJ2-3|.|TRBV9|.
TGTGCCAGCAGCGTAGTGTCCGAGAGAGGGAATACGCAGTATTTT
CASSVVSERGNTQYF
>TRBJ1-5|TRBD1|TRBV18|few
TGTGCCAGCTCTCTCACGACAGGGGCGGTATATAGCAATCAGCCCCAGCATTTT
CASSLTTGAVYSNQPQHF
>TRBJ2-5|TRBD1|TRBV19|.
TGTGCCAGTAGTATACCGGGACAGGGGCGAGAGACCCAGTACTTC
CASSIPGQGRETQYF
>TRBJ2-3|.|TRBV6-1|.
TGTGCCAGCAGTGAAGGAACCACAGGGAATACGCAGTATTTT
CASSEGTTGNTQYF
>TRBJ2-2|TRBD1|TRBV7-2|.
TGTGCCAGCAGCTTAGACGGGACAGGGGGCCTAACCGGGGAGCTGTTTTTT
CASSLDGTGGLTGELFF
>TRBJ2-1|TRBD2|TRBV9|once
TGTGCCAGCAGCGTAGAAAAAACTAGCGGGGGGTTCCTAAACAATGAGCAGTTCTTC
CASSVEKTSGGFLNNEQFF
>TRBJ2-3|TRBD2|TRBV6-6|.
TGTGCCAGCAGTAGATACCCCGGGGGAGGGAGGGCCACAGATACGCAGTATTTT
CASSRYPGGGRATDTQYF
>TRBJ2-7|.|TRBV5-1|few
TGCGCCAGCAGCTTGGCCCTGGGGGGCTACGAGCAGTACTTC
CASSLALGGYEQYF
>TRBJ1-5|TRBD1|TRBV5-5|few
TGTGCCAGCAGCGTCGGGACAGGGCTTGAAAATCAGCCCCAGCATTTT
CASSVGTGLENQPQHF
>TRBJ2-5|TRBD1|TRBV7-2|.
TGTGCCAGCAGCCTGGGACAGTTGGAGACCCAGTACTTC
CASSLGQLETQYF
>TRBJ2-3|.|TRBV19|.
TGTGCCAGTACTACATCTATCCGAGGCGGGATCCGAAGCACAGATACGCAGTATTTT
CASTTSIRGGIRSTDTQYF
>TRBJ2-1|TRBD1|TRBV19|.
TGTGCCAGTAGTAAAACCGGGACAGGGGCCTACAATGAGCAGTTCTTC
CASSKTGTGAYNEQFF
>TRBJ2-5|TRBD2|TRBV3-1/TRBV3-2|.
TGTGCCAGCAGCCAAGACCGAAGCGGGACGCAAGAGACCCAGTACTTC
CASSQDRSGTQETQYF
>TRBJ2-2|.|TRBV5-1|.
TGCGCCAGCAGACCGACAGGCCGGGACACCGGGGAGCTGTTTTTT
CASRPTGRDTGELFF
>TRBJ1-2|TRBD1|TRBV19|few
TGTGCCACAAACCCGGGACAGGGGATAGGCTACACCTTC
CATNPGQGIGYTF
>TRBJ2-7|TRBD1|TRBV9|.
TGTGCCAGCAGCCCCGGACAGGGGGCTGTGTCCTACGAGCAGTACTTC
CASSPGQGAVSYEQYF
>TRBJ1-2|.|TRBV10-3|.
TGTGCCATCAGTGATGCCGGGACAAAGCCCGTGGGCACCTTC
CAISDAGTKPVGTF
>TRBJ2-7|.|TRBV29-1|.
TGCAGCGTTGTCGGGAACCGGGACATCTCCTACGAGCAGTACTTC
CSVVGNRDISYEQYF
>TRBJ2-1|TRBD2|TRBV2|.
TGTGCCAGCAACAGCGGGAGGGGCAATGAGCAGTTCTTC
CASNSGRGNEQFF
>TRBJ1-1|.|TRBV9|.
TGTGCCAGCAGCGTAGCAGGGGAAAACACTGAAGCTTTCTTT
CASSVAGENTEAFF
>TRBJ1-1|TRBD1|TRBV19|once
TGTGCCAGTAGATGGGACAGCCTGAACACTGAAGCTTTCTTT
CASRWDSLNTEAFF
>TRBJ2-2|.|TRBV2|.
TGTGCCAGCAGAAAAACAACAGCGAACACCGGGGAGCTGTTTTTT
CASRKTTANTGELFF